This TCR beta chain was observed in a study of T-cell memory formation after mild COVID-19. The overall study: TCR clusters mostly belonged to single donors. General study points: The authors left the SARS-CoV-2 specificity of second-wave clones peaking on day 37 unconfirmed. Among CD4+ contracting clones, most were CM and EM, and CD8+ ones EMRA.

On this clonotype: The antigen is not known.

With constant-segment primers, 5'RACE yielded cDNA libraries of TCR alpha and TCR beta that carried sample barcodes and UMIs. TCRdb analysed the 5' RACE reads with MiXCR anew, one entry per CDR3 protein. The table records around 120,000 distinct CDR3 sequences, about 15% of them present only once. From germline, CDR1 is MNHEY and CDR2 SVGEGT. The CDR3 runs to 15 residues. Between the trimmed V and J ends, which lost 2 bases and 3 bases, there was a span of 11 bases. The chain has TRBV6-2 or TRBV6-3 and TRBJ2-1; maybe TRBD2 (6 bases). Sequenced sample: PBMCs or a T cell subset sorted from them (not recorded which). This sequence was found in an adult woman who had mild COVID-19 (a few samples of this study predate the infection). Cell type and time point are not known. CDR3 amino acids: CASSYTRGLYNEQFF. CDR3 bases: TGTGCCAGCAGTTACACGCGGGGACTCTACAATGAGCAGTTCTTC.